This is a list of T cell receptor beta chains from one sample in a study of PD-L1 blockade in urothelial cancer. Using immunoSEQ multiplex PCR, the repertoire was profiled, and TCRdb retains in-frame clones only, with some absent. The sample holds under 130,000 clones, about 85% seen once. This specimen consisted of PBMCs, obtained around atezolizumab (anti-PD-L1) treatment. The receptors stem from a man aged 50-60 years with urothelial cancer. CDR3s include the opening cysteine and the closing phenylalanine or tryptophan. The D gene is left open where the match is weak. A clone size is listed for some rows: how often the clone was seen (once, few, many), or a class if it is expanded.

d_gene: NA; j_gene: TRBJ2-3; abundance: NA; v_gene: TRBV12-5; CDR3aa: CASAPSHVGDTQYF; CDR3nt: TGTGCTAGTGCCCCATCCCATGTCGGAGATACGCAGTATTTT
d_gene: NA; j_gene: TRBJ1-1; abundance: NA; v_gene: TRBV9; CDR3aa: CASSVAGEGDTEAFF; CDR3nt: TGTGCCAGCAGCGTGGCGGGTGAGGGTGACACTGAAGCTTTCTTT
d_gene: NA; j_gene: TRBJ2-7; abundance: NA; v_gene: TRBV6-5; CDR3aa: CASTSGAGQYF; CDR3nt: TGTGCCAGCACCTCAGGGGCCGGGCAGTACTTC
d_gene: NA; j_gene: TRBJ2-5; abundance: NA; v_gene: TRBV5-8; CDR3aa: CASSTGTYTQETQYF; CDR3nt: TGTGCCAGCAGCACAGGGACGTACACCCAAGAGACCCAGTACTTC
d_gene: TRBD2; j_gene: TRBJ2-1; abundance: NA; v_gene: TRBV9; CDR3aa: CASSGIPSGSYNEQFF; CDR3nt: TGTGCCAGCAGCGGAATTCCTAGCGGCTCCTACAATGAGCAGTTCTTC
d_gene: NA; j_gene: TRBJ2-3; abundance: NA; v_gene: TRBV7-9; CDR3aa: CASSLVPGTDTQYF; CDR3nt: TGTGCCAGCAGCTTAGTACCGGGCACAGATACGCAGTATTTT
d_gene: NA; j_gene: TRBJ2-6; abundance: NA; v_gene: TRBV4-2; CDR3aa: CASSQDGARVANVLTF; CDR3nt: TGTGCCAGCAGCCAAGATGGGGCAAGAGTCGCCAACGTCCTGACTTTC
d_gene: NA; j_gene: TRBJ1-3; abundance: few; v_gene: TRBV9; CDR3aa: CASSVAGGHSGNTIYF; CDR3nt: TGTGCCAGCAGCGTAGCGGGCGGGCACTCTGGAAACACCATATATTTT
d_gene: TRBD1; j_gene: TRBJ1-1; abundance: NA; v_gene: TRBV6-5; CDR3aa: CASSTLRGHNTEAFF; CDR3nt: TGTGCCAGCAGTACACTGAGGGGGCACAACACTGAAGCTTTCTTT
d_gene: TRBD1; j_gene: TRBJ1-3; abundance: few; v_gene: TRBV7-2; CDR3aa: CASSLQGASSGNTIYF; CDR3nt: TGTGCCAGCAGTCTCCAGGGGGCGAGCTCTGGAAACACCATATATTTT
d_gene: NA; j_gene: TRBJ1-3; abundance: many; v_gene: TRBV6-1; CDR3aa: CASSEEDWVRGNTIYF; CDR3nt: TGTGCCAGCAGTGAAGAGGACTGGGTTAGGGGAAACACCATATATTTT
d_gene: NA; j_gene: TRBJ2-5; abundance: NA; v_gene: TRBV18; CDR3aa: CASSPTAGGETQYF; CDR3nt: TGTGCCAGCTCACCAACGGCAGGGGGGGAGACCCAGTACTTC
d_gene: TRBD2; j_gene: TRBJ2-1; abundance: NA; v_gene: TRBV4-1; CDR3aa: CASSPTSGRAYNEQFF; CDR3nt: TGCGCCAGCAGCCCCACTAGCGGGAGGGCCTACAATGAGCAGTTCTTC
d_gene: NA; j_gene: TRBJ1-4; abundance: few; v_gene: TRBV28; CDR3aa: CASREVEKLFF; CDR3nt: TGTGCCAGCCGAGAGGTAGAAAAACTGTTTTTT
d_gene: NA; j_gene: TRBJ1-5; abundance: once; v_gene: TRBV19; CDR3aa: CASILTGSNQPQHF; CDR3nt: TGTGCCAGTATTTTGACGGGAAGCAATCAGCCCCAGCATTTT
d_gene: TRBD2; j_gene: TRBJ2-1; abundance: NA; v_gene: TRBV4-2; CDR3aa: CASSQLGTNNNEQFF; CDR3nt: TGTGCCAGCAGCCAACTAGGGACTAACAACAATGAGCAGTTCTTC
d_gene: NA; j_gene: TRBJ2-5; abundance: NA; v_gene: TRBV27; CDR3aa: CASSFRPGETQYF; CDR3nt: TGTGCCAGCAGTTTTAGGCCGGGAGAGACCCAGTACTTC
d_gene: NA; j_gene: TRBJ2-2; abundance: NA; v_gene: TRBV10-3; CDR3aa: CATFPGQNTGELFF; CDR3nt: TGTGCCACCTTCCCCGGACAGAACACCGGGGAGCTGTTTTTT
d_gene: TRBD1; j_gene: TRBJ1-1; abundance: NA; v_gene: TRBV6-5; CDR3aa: CASSSTGFTEAFF; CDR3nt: TGTGCCAGCAGTTCGACAGGGTTCACTGAAGCTTTCTTT
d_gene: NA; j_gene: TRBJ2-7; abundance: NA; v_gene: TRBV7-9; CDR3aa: CASSLVTYEQYF; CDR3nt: TGTGCCAGCAGCTTAGTCACCTACGAGCAGTACTTC
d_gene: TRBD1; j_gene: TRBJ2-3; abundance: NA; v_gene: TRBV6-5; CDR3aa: CASSDRGSTDTQYF; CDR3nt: TGTGCCAGCAGCGACAGGGGAAGCACAGATACGCAGTATTTT
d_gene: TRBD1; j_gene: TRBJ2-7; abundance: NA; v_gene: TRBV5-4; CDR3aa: CASSPGTAYEQYF; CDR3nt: TGTGCCAGCAGTCCCGGGACAGCCTACGAGCAGTACTTC
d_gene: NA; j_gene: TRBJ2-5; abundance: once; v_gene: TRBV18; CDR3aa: CASSTRLEETQYF; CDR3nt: TGTGCCAGCTCAACTAGGCTTGAAGAGACCCAGTACTTC
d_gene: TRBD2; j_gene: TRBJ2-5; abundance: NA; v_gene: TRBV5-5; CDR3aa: CASGGLAGGRQETQYF; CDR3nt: TGTGCCAGCGGGGGACTAGCGGGAGGGAGGCAAGAGACCCAGTACTTC
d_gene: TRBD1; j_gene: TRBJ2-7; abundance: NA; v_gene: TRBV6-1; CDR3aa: CASSGTGGPRWEQYF; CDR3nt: TGTGCCAGCAGTGGGACAGGTGGACCCAGGTGGGAGCAGTACTTC
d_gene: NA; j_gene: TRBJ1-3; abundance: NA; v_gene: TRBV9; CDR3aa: CASSVGAVSGNTIYF; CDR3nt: TGTGCCAGCAGCGTAGGGGCAGTCTCTGGAAACACCATATATTTT
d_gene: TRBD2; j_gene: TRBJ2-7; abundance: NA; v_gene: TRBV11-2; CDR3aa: CASSPGTSGSWGEQYF; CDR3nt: TGTGCCAGCAGCCCCGGGACTAGCGGGAGTTGGGGCGAGCAGTACTTC
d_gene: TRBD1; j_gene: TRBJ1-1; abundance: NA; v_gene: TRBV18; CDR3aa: CASSRDRMNTEAFF; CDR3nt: TGTGCCAGCTCGCGGGACAGAATGAACACTGAAGCTTTCTTT
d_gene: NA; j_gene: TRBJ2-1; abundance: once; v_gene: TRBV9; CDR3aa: CASSVGVGGNLYNEQFF; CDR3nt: TGTGCCAGCAGCGTAGGGGTCGGGGGAAACCTCTACAATGAGCAGTTCTTC
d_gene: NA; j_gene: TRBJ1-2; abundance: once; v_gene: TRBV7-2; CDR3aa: CASRSGVGADYGYTF; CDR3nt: TGTGCCAGCAGATCCGGCGTTGGGGCAGACTATGGCTACACCTTC
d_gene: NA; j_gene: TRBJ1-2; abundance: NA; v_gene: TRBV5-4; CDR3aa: CASSLFRGGGYTF; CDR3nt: TGTGCCAGCAGCTTGTTTAGGGGAGGAGGCTACACCTTC
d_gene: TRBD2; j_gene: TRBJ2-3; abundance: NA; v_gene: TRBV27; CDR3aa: CASSLGGGSAADTQYF; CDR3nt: TGTGCCAGCAGTTTGGGTGGCGGGAGCGCCGCAGATACGCAGTATTTT
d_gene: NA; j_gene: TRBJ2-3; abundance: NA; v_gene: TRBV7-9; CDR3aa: CASSLDGDTQYF; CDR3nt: TGTGCCAGCAGCTTAGACGGAGATACGCAGTATTTT
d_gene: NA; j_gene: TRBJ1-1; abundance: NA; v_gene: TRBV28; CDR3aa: CASRGGGGTEAFF; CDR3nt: TGTGCCAGCCGCGGGGGGGGAGGCACTGAAGCTTTCTTT
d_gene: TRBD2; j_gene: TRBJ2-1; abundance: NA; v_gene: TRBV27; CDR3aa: CASKTAGAGLSEQFF; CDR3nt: TGTGCCAGCAAGACAGCGGGAGCGGGTCTGAGTGAGCAGTTCTTC
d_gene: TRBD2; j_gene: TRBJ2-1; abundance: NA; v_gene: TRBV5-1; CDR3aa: CASSLGGSSYNEQFF; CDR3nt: TGCGCCAGCAGCTTGGGCGGGAGCTCCTACAATGAGCAGTTCTTC
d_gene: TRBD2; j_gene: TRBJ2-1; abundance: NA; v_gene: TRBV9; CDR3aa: CASSKTGTQLAGPYNEQFF; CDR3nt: TGTGCCAGCAGCAAGACCGGGACACAACTAGCGGGACCCTACAATGAGCAGTTCTTC
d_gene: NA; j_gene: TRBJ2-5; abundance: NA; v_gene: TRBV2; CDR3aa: CASSDGSVETQYF; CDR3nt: TGTGCCAGCAGCGACGGGAGTGTGGAGACCCAGTACTTC
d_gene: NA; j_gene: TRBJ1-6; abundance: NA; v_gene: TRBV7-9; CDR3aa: CASSLQGTNNSPLHF; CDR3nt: TGTGCCAGCAGCTTACAGGGGACGAATAATTCACCCCTCCACTTT
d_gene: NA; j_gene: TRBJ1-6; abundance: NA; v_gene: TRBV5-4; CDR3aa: CASTIGGVKSYNSPLHF; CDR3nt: TGTGCCAGCACCATAGGGGGGGTGAAGTCCTATAATTCACCCCTCCACTTT
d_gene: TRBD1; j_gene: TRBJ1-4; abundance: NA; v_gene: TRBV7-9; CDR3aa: CASSQQGAREKLFF; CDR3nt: TGTGCCAGCAGTCAACAGGGGGCCAGGGAAAAACTGTTTTTT
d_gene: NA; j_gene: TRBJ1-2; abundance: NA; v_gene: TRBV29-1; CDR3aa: CSVGVQGYGYTF; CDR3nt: TGCAGCGTTGGGGTTCAGGGCTATGGCTACACCTTC
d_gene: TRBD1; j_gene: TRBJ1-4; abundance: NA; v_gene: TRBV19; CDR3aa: CASRGRDRVESEKLFF; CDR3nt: TGTGCCAGTAGGGGCCGGGACAGGGTGGAAAGTGAAAAACTGTTTTTT
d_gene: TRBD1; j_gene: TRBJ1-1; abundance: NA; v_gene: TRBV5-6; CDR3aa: CASRVVTGANTEAFF; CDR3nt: TGTGCCAGCAGGGTTGTGACAGGGGCCAACACTGAAGCTTTCTTT
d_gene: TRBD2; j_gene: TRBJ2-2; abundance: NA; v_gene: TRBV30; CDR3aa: CAWSGARGEVGELFF; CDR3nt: TGTGCCTGGAGTGGCGCGCGGGGGGAGGTCGGGGAGCTGTTTTTT
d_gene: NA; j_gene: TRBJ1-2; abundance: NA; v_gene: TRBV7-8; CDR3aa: CASSFTTSYGYTF; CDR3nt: TGTGCCAGCAGCTTTACGACAAGCTATGGCTACACCTTC
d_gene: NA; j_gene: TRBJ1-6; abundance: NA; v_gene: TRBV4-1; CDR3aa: CASSPYGDSPLHF; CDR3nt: TGCGCCAGCAGCCCTTACGGGGATTCACCCCTCCACTTT
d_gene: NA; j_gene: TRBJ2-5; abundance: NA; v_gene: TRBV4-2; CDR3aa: CASSRTSNPQETQYF; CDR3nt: TGTGCCAGCAGCCGTACTAGTAACCCCCAAGAGACCCAGTACTTC
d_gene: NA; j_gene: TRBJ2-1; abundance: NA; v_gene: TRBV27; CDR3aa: CASSLKSGVANKQFF; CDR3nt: TGTGCCAGCAGTTTAAAGTCAGGCGTGGCGAATAAGCAGTTCTTC
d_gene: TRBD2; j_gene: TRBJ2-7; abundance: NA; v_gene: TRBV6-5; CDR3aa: CASSIAGGNSYEQYF; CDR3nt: TGTGCCAGCAGTATAGCGGGAGGAAACTCCTACGAGCAGTACTTC
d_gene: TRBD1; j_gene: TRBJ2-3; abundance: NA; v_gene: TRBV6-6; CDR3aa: CASSYPPGGIDTQYF; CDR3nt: TGTGCCAGCAGTTACCCGCCAGGGGGTATAGATACGCAGTATTTT
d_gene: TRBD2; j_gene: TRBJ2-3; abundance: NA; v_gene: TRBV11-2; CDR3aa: CASSPASGRADTQYF; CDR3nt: TGTGCCAGCAGCCCAGCTAGCGGGAGAGCAGATACGCAGTATTTT
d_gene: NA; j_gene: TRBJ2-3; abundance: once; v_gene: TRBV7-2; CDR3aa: CASSTSTDTQYF; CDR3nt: TGTGCCAGCAGCACTAGCACAGATACGCAGTATTTT
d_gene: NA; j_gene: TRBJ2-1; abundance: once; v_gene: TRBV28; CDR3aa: CASRGGALYNEQFF; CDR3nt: TGTGCCAGCCGAGGGGGTGCCCTTTACAATGAGCAGTTCTTC
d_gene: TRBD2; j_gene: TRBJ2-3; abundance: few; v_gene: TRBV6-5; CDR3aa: CASSRTSGSPDTQYF; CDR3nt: TGTGCCAGCAGTAGGACTAGCGGGAGTCCAGATACGCAGTATTTT
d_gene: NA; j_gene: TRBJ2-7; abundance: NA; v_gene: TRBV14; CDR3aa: CASSQEVGAYEQYF; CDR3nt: TGTGCCAGCAGCCAAGAGGTCGGAGCCTACGAGCAGTACTTC
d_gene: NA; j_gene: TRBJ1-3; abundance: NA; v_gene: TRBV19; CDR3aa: CASKIDRASGNTIYF; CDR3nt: TGTGCCAGCAAGATAGACAGAGCCTCTGGAAACACCATATATTTT
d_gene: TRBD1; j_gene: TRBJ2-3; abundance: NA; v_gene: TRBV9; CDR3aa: CASSALPRTGTTDTQYF; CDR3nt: TGTGCCAGCAGCGCCCTCCCCCGGACAGGGACCACAGATACGCAGTATTTT